This passage covers 16 T cell receptor beta chains from one sample sequenced in a study of siplizumab effects on memory and regulatory T cells (dated by TCRdb to the late 2010s). Receptors were amplified or captured by the immunoSEQ multiplex PCR assay. This is the immuneACCESS table as TCRdb keeps it, with only in-frame sequences that have V and J called. A part of the clones is gone; compared with another copy, unresolved V genes explain less than half, and the rest is unexplained. A total of about 85,000 clones appear in this sample, roughly 94% of them only once. Clones ranked in the top ten supply around 20% of the sample. Source material: CD8+ T cells sorted from blood. The source of these receptors is a human donor in good health.

In its sample, this clone was seen once. The chain couples TRBV13 to TRBJ2-5, with 7 bases identical to TRBD1. Germline V gene sequence: CDR1 PRHDT, CDR2 FYEKMQ (reference sequence). J was trimmed by 5 bases and V by 6 bases; bases with no gene match: 9. This CDR3 region has 14 residues. As DNA, the CDR3 is TGTGCCAGCAGATCCACAGGGGCGCGGGAGACCCAGTACTTC. Its protein product is CASRSTGARETQYF.

The rearrangement links TRBV21-1 to TRBJ2-7; TRBD2, the table's D call, lacks a check against the DNA. TRBV21-1 is a pseudogene. This CDR3 has 16 amino acids. CDR3 nucleotide sequence: TGTGCCAGCAGGGCGGAGGACGAAAGTCCTTGTTACGAGCAGTACTTC. Its translation is CASRAEDESPCYEQYF.

This clone has just one count. The V and J genes are TRBV11-1 and TRBJ2-7, with 9 positions matching TRBD1. The CDR3 runs to 14 residues. J lost 3 bases, V lost 4 bases, and 4 bases had no gene match. CDR1 is SGHAT and CDR2 is FQDESV in the germline V gene (reference sequence). This CDR3 reads CASSSYRGHYEQYF. CDR3 bases: TGTGCCAGCAGCTCGTACAGGGGGCACTACGAGCAGTACTTC.

This clone was found once. The CDR3 region is CASSLDWVEREGPYNEQFF. The CDR3 DNA follows: TGTGCCAGCAGCTTAGATTGGGTGGAGCGGGAGGGCCCGTACAATGAGCAGTTCTTC. The chain employs TRBV7-9 and TRBJ2-1; 10 bases are a match to TRBD2. The germline V gene has CDR1 SEHNR and CDR2 FQNEAQ (reference sequence). Unmatched junction bases numbered 13, after V lost 1 base and J lost 4 bases. This CDR3 region has 19 residues.

V usage is TRBV10-3 and J usage is TRBJ2-1; D might be TRBD1 or TRBD2, each matching 6 bases. Germline lookup yields CDR1 ENHRY and CDR2 SYGVKD. The V gene lost 7 bases and the J gene lost 4 bases, with 20 bases spanning the gap. The CDR3 length is 16 residues. This CDR3 is CAITQTPGGAYNEQFF. The CDR3 DNA reads TGTGCCATCACCCAAACCCCCGGGGGCGCATACAATGAGCAGTTCTTC.

The chain recombines TRBV4-1 with TRBJ2-4, with D hard to call. V was cut by 1 base and J by 0 bases, with 19 bases left in between. Germline V gene lookup returns CDR1 MGHRA and CDR2 YSYEKL. The CDR3 has 19 amino acids. DNA for the CDR3: TGCGCCAGCAGCCAAGGCATGTTACAGTCGACCCTAGCCAAAAACATTCAGTACTTC. Its protein is CASSQGMLQSTLAKNIQYF.

The CDR3 sequence is CASSRPPGELFF. DNA of the CDR3: TGTGCCAGCAGCCGCCCTCCCGGGGAGCTGTTTTTT. The chain is built from TRBV7-3 and TRBJ2-2; D is unresolved. CDR3 length: 12 amino acids. Germline CDR1 is SGHTA and CDR2 is FQGTGA. Trimming cost V 5 bases and J 6 bases, with 7 bases left between them.

This sequence joins TRBV29-1 and TRBJ2-5; unclear D gene. The CDR3 has 13 amino acids. The V end lost 5 bases, the J end lost 0 bases, and 10 bases lay between the germline ends. The germline V gene encodes CDR1 SQVTM and CDR2 ANQGSEA. The CDR3: CSVRLENQETQYF. The DNA of the CDR3 is TGCAGCGTTCGCTTGGAAAACCAAGAGACCCAGTACTTC.

The chain joins TRBV4-1 to TRBJ2-7; 11 bases align to TRBD1. The ends lost 1 base at V and 2 bases at J; junction bases unmatched: 7. Germline lookup yields CDR1 MGHRA and CDR2 YSYEKL. This CDR3 has 17 amino acids. CDR3 residues: CASSQVVGQGATYEQYF. Written as DNA, the CDR3 is TGCGCCAGCAGCCAAGTAGTAGGACAGGGGGCGACCTACGAGCAGTACTTC.

The rearrangement links TRBV7-9 to TRBJ2-7, with 9 bases fitting TRBD2. CDR3 length equals 19 residues. J lost 1 base, V lost 5 bases, and 18 bases had no gene match. Germline values: CDR1 SEHNR, CDR2 FQNEAQ (reference sequence). Here the CDR3 DNA reads TGTGCCAGCAGCCCTAGACTTTCAAGCGGGAGGAATGGATCCTACGAGCAGTACTTC. It is translated as CASSPRLSSGRNGSYEQYF.

V usage is TRBV19 and J usage is TRBJ2-1; TRBD2 might be the D (5 bases). Deletions cut 5 bases from V and 1 base from J, with 12 bases between. Germline CDR1 LNHDA, CDR2 SQIVND (reference sequence). The CDR3 covers 15 residues. The CDR3: CASSVSANSYNEQFF. The CDR3, as DNA: TGTGCCAGTAGTGTTAGCGCCAATTCCTACAATGAGCAGTTCTTC. Combining the CDR3 with reference TRBV19 and TRBJ2-1 gives the whole variable domain DGGITQSPKYLFRKEGQNVTLSCEQNLNHDAMYWYRQDPGQGLRLIYYSQIVNDFQKGDIAEGYSVSREKKESFPLTVTSAQKNPTAFYLCASSVSANSYNEQFFGPGTRLTVL.

The chain carries TRBV13 and TRBJ2-7; D may match TRBD1 or TRBD2 (5 bases each). V lost 2 bases and J 1 base, leaving 9 bases between the germline ends. The CDR3 is made up of 14 amino acids. Germline values: CDR1 PRHDT, CDR2 FYEKMQ (reference sequence). CDR3 coding DNA: TGTGCCAGCAGCTTAAGAGGGGCTTCCTACGAGCAGTACTTC. It is translated as CASSLRGASYEQYF. Filled out from reference TRBV13 and TRBJ2-7, the complete variable domain reads AAGVIQSPRHLIKEKRETATLKCYPIPRHDTVYWYQQGPGQDPQFLISFYEKMQSDKGSIPDRFSAQQFSDYHSELNMSSLELGDSALYFCASSLRGASYEQYFGPGTRLTVT.

The V and J genes are TRBV4-1 and TRBJ2-5; 9 bases map to TRBD1. The V gene's germline CDR1 is MGHRA and CDR2 YSYEKL. This CDR3 spans 16 amino acids. V lost 1 base to trimming and J lost 5 bases; unmatched junction nucleotides: 8. The DNA of the CDR3 is TGCGCCAGCAGCCAAGTCTTACAGGGGGCGCAGGAGACCCAGTACTTC. As protein: CASSQVLQGAQETQYF.

V is TRBV5-4 and J is TRBJ2-7, with 11 bases matching TRBD2. V was clipped by 1 base and J by 5 bases; unmatched bases: 14. This CDR3 comprises 18 residues. Germline-derived CDR1 and CDR2 are SGHNT and YYREEE (reference sequence). The CDR3 region has the DNA TGTGCCAGCAGCTTGTTGAGTAGCGGGAGGGCCGTATACCACGAGCAGTACTTC. Translated, it gives CASSLLSSGRAVYHEQYF.

The V and J genes are TRBV10-1 and TRBJ2-3, with 8 positions matching TRBD2. CDR3 size: 15 residues. V lost 2 bases and J lost 8; bases outside the gene matches: 9. Germline V gene lookup returns CDR1 WNHNN and CDR2 SYGVQD (reference sequence). The CDR3 DNA sequence: TGCGCCAGCAGTGAGCGGATCGCGGGAGGATCTACGCAGTATTTT. Protein sequence: CASSERIAGGSTQYF.

This chain uses TRBV5-1 with TRBJ2-3; 7 positions match TRBD1. The germline V gene has CDR1 SGHRS and CDR2 YFSETQ. J lost 2 bases, V lost 4 bases, and 4 bases had no gene match. The CDR3 covers 14 residues. This CDR3 reads CASSGDSFTDTQYF. For the CDR3, the DNA is TGCGCCAGCAGCGGGGACAGCTTCACAGATACGCAGTATTTT.